This T cell receptor beta chain was retrieved from a study of cytomegalovirus exposure and HLA in healthy donors. 60 Vbeta and 13 Jbeta primers were used in PCR. Clones were read by immunoSEQ multiplex PCR, and TCRdb kept only the in-frame ones, dropping some. The data hold 110,000 to 150,000 clones, with 70% to 90% observed a single time. A note on this clone: Its antigen remains unidentified. One end of the junction does not line up with germline, which may come from a read error.

The study's findings and limits: Through in vitro validation, a few CMV-associated chains were shown to be specific for CMV antigens. The authors enumerated over 150 TCR beta chains as linked to cytomegalovirus. It was likely that a cluster of highly shared sequence variants was a sequencing artifact. Association of a missense DCLRE1C variant with TCR beta V- and J-gene trimming was reported in a later analysis.

This CDR3 has 16 residues. Germline V gene lookup returns CDR1 MNHGY and CDR2 SVAAGI. The TCR sequence derives from a woman in her forties in good health and CMV-seropositive. This chain uses TRBV6-9 with TRBJ2-3, with 8 bases lining up with TRBD1. The sequenced sample was PBMCs. The chain's CDR3 is CASIRTGPKSTDAQYF. CDR3 bases: TGTGCCAGCATCAGGACAGGGCCCAAATCCACAGATGCGCAGTATTTT.